This T cell receptor beta chain came from a study of blood T cell repertoires in COVID-19. Whole-study context: The samples span acute and convalescent COVID-19 from the United States, Italy and Spain. T cells, B-cell-depleted T cells, or PBMCs provided the cDNA or gDNA that served as material.

There are 16 residues in the CDR3. Trimming cost V 3 bases and J 3 bases; bases outside gene matches: 7. Germline V gene data show CDR1 as LGHNA and CDR2 as YNFKEQ. In the study's own analysis: Quantification of nucleated cells was approximated via reference gene primer amplification. Assay used: immunoSEQ multiplex PCR; TCRdb lists only in-frame clones, some missing. The DNA gave D and trimming, while V, J and clone size come from that table. The sample includes more than 95,000 clones, roughly 80% seen only once; the top ten take about 3.6%. The chain couples TRBV4-2 to TRBJ2-3, with TRBD2 matching 9 bases. The receptor's source is a woman aged 80 or over with active or convalescent COVID-19. The sequenced sample was peripheral blood. The CDR3 nucleotides read TGTGCCAGCAGCCAGCTAGCGGGAAGGAAGACAGATACGCAGTATTTT. It specifies CASSQLAGRKTDTQYF.